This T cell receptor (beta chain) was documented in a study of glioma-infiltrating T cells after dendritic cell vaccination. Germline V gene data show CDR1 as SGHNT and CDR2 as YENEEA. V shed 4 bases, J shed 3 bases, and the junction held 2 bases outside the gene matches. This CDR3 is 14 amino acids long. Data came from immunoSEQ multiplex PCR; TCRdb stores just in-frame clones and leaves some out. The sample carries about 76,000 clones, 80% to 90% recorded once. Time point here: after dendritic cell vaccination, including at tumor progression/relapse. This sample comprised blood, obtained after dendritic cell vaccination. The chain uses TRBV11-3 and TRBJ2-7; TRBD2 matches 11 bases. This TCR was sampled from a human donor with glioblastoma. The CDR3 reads CASSWGTSGYEQYF. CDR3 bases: TGTGCCAGCAGCTGGGGGACTAGCGGCTACGAGCAGTACTTC.